The rows below give T cell receptor beta chains drawn from one sample of a study of T cell responses to AZD1222 COVID-19 vaccine. Using immunoSEQ multiplex PCR, the repertoire was profiled, and TCRdb retains in-frame clones only, with some absent. The profile shows over 140,000 clones, about nine tenths of them singletons. The source was peripheral blood, collected on day 0 of AZD1222 vaccination. The receptor set was obtained from an adult in good health. CDR3s include the opening cysteine and the closing phenylalanine or tryptophan. D genes are given only for firm matches. A row's size may be missing; if present it is once, few, many or a size class.

d_gene	abundance	v_gene	len	j_gene	CDR3nt	CDR3aa
.	.	TRBV28	16	TRBJ1-4	TGTGCCAGCAGTTCAGACCGACTCCAGGCTAATGAAAAACTGTTTTTT	CASSSDRLQANEKLFF
.	.	TRBV2	13	TRBJ1-1	TGTGCCAGCAGCCTGCGGGGGGACCCTGAAGCTTTCTTT	CASSLRGDPEAFF
TRBD1	.	TRBV28	13	TRBJ2-5	TGTGCCACAGTAGGGGTGGGACAGGGAGGCCAGTACTTC	CATVGVGQGGQYF
.	.	TRBV18	13	TRBJ2-2	TGTGCCAGCTCACTCGCAAACACCGGGGAGCTGTTTTTT	CASSLANTGELFF
TRBD2	.	TRBV7-2	15	TRBJ2-3	TGTGCCAGCAGCCCGGGACTAGCGGGGGCAGATACGCAGTATTTT	CASSPGLAGADTQYF
.	.	TRBV29-1	14	TRBJ2-7	TGCAGCGTACAGGGTAAAATGATCGACTACGAGCAGTACTTC	CSVQGKMIDYEQYF
TRBD1	.	TRBV28	17	TRBJ1-1	TGTGCCAGCAGTTCCCAACCGGGACAGGGGGAGGGCACTGAAGCTTTCTTT	CASSSQPGQGEGTEAFF
TRBD1	.	TRBV29-1	15	TRBJ2-3	TGCAGCGTTGGCACCCCGGGACAGGGTACAGATACGCAGTATTTT	CSVGTPGQGTDTQYF
TRBD1	.	TRBV28	14	TRBJ1-5	TGTGCCAGCAGGACAACAGGGGGCAATCAGCCCCAGCATTTT	CASRTTGGNQPQHF
.	.	TRBV19	15	TRBJ2-1	TGTGCCAGCACTAAACAAGCAGGGGTCTACAATGAGCAGTTCTTC	CASTKQAGVYNEQFF
.	.	TRBV10-1	12	TRBJ2-3	TGCGCCATCAAGCGGAGGTTTGATACGCAGTATTTT	CAIKRRFDTQYF
.	.	TRBV29-1	13	TRBJ1-3	TGCAGCGCCATGACAAACTCTGGAAACACCATATATTTT	CSAMTNSGNTIYF
.	.	TRBV5-1	15	TRBJ1-6	TGCGCCAGCAGCTTGGACGGCAGAGAGAATTCACCCCTCCACTTT	CASSLDGRENSPLHF
TRBD2	.	TRBV11-2	16	TRBJ2-1	TGTGCCAGCAGCTTGGGACTAGCGGGAGTAGGAAATGAGCAGTTCTTC	CASSLGLAGVGNEQFF
.	once	TRBV18	16	TRBJ2-6	TGTGCCAGCTCACCGACGGATAGCTCTGGGGCCAACGTCCTGACTTTC	CASSPTDSSGANVLTF
.	.	TRBV11-2	15	TRBJ2-7	TGTGCCAGCAGCTTAGAGGTAGGGGACTCCTACGAGCAGTACTTC	CASSLEVGDSYEQYF
TRBD1	.	TRBV6-5	15	TRBJ1-2	TGTGCCAGCACCACTTCCGGGACAGGGTCATATGGCTACACCTTC	CASTTSGTGSYGYTF
.	.	TRBV19	13	TRBJ1-1	TGTGCCAGTAGTCCCGGACAGAACACTGAAGCTTTCTTT	CASSPGQNTEAFF
.	.	TRBV5-1	16	TRBJ2-7	TGCGCCAGCAGCTTGGTCGGGGGGCCGGGGGCTGACGAGCAGTACTTC	CASSLVGGPGADEQYF
TRBD1	.	TRBV11-2	17	TRBJ1-2	TGTGCCAGCAGCTTAGTAGTGACAGGGGGTGGAGCAGGTGGCTACACCTTC	CASSLVVTGGGAGGYTF
TRBD1	.	TRBV7-6	14	TRBJ2-5	TGTGCCAGCAGCCCTGGGACAGCTCAAGAGACCCAGTACTTC	CASSPGTAQETQYF
TRBD2	.	TRBV29-1	11	TRBJ2-5	TGCAGCGTCGTAGCGGGAGAGACCCAGTACTTC	CSVVAGETQYF
.	.	TRBV28	16	TRBJ1-6	TGTGCCAGCAGTTTTCGTCCGGGGCGAGTAAATTCACCCCTCCACTTT	CASSFRPGRVNSPLHF
TRBD2	.	TRBV5-1	16	TRBJ2-7	TGCGCCAGCAGCTCTGTAGTCCGGGAGGGCGGTTACGAGCAGTACTTC	CASSSVVREGGYEQYF
TRBD1	.	TRBV4-2	17	TRBJ2-3	TGTGCCAGCAGCCAAGAATCGCGACAGGGGGTTGAAGATACGCAGTATTTT	CASSQESRQGVEDTQYF
.	.	TRBV28	14	TRBJ2-7	TGTGCCAGCAGGACTACAGGGATCTCCTACGAGCAGTACTTC	CASRTTGISYEQYF
TRBD2	.	TRBV27	14	TRBJ2-7	TGTGCCAGCAGTCTACTAGCGGGATATTACGAGCAGTACTTC	CASSLLAGYYEQYF
.	.	TRBV5-1	15	TRBJ2-1	TGCGCCAGCAGCTTGGCCGCAGGGTCTGTCAATGAGCAGTTCTTC	CASSLAAGSVNEQFF
TRBD1	once	TRBV5-1	13	TRBJ2-1	TGCGCCAGCAGCGGGACAGGTTCGGGTGAGCAGTTCTTC	CASSGTGSGEQFF
.	.	TRBV28	15	TRBJ1-3	TGTGCCAGCAGCGATACGGGTCTCTCTGGAAACACCATATATTTT	CASSDTGLSGNTIYF
.	.	TRBV27	13	TRBJ2-7	TGTGCCAGCATAGGGCAGGGGCTTACCGAGCAGTACTTC	CASIGQGLTEQYF
TRBD1	.	TRBV6-5	15	TRBJ1-1	TGTGCCAGCAGTTTATTCCGGAGACAGGGGCATCGAGCTTTCTTT	CASSLFRRQGHRAFF
TRBD2	once	TRBV15	14	TRBJ2-7	TGTGCCACCAGCAGGTTTAGCGGGTTGGTCGAGCAGTACTTC	CATSRFSGLVEQYF
.	.	TRBV3-1/TRBV3-2	12	TRBJ1-2	TGTGCCAGCAGCCAAGTTCTCTCTGGCTACACCTTC	CASSQVLSGYTF
.	.	TRBV19	14	TRBJ1-2	TGTGCCAGTAGTATTGGTCTCAGGTTTTATGGCTACACCTTC	CASSIGLRFYGYTF
.	.	TRBV7-9	13	TRBJ1-6	TGTGCCAGCAGCTTAGACGGGAATTCACCCCTCCACTTT	CASSLDGNSPLHF